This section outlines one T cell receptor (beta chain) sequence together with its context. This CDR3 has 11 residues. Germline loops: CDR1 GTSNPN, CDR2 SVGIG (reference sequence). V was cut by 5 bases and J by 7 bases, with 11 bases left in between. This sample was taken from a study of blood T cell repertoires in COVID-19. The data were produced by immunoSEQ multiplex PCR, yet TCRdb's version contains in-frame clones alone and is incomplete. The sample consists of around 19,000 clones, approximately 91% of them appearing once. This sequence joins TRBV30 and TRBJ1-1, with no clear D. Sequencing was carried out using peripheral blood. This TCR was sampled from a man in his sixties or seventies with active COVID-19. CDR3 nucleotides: TGTGCCTGGGACCTTTCGGGTGAAGCTTTCTTT. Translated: CAWDLSGEAFF. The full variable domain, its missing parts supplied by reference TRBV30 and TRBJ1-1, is SQTIHQWPATLVQPVGSPLSLECTVEGTSNPNLYWYRQAAGRGLQLLFYSVGIGQISSEVPQNLSASRPQDRQFILSSKKLLLSDSGFYLCAWDLSGEAFFGQGTRLTVV.